The 8 T cell receptor beta chains in this list originate from one sample, sequenced in a study of identical twins. TCRdb re-called the 5' RACE reads with MiXCR, one entry per CDR3 protein. The sample includes about 190,000 distinct CDR3 sequences, about 16% of them seen just once. These same data were also listed under a study on T cells expressing NK-cell markers.

Material: CD8+ T cells sorted from blood. The receptors originated from a woman in her late teens or twenties in good health.

A few counts support this clonotype. J is TRBJ2-2 and V is TRBV4-1; tentatively, D is TRBD2 (6 bases). This CDR3 is built from 17 residues. V shed 0 bases and J shed 5 bases, with 16 bases lying between them. Germline V CDR1 and CDR2: MGHRA, YSYEKL. The CDR3 bases are TGCGCCAGCAGCCAAGATAGGCGACTAGACAAAACCGGGGAGCTGTTTTTT. Translated: CASSQDRRLDKTGELFF.

This clonotype has a handful of counts. The gene calls are TRBV7-9 and TRBJ2-3; D is possibly TRBD2 (6 bases). The germline V gene encodes CDR1 SEHNR and CDR2 FQNEAQ (reference sequence). This CDR3 contains 16 residues. V gave up 1 base and J gave up 6 bases, with 17 bases separating them. CDR3 region: CASSLGSSGSADTQYF. The DNA of the CDR3 is TGTGCCAGCAGCTTAGGATCCAGCGGGTCCGCGGATACGCAGTATTTT.

This clonotype was counted only a few times. The V and J genes are TRBV11-1 and TRBJ2-1; TRBD2 matches 8 bases. The V and J ends lost 8 bases and 9 bases, in that order; junction bases with no gene match: 24. The CDR3 runs 18 residues. Germline CDR1 reads SGHAT; CDR2 reads FQDESV (reference sequence). In DNA form, the CDR3 reads TGTGCCAGCCCTCTAATAGCAGCTAGCGGGTCGGAGGAGGGTGAGCAGTTCTTC. It is translated as CASPLIAASGSEEGEQFF.

This clonotype has a handful of counts. The chain has TRBV6-1 and TRBJ1-1, with D perhaps matching TRBD1 (6 bases). The V end lost 6 bases, the J end lost 4 bases, and 18 bases lay between the germline ends. The CDR3 runs to 15 residues. Germline CDR1 and CDR2: MNHNS and SASEGT. The CDR3 loop is CASRASGEWFTEAFF. CDR3 sequence (DNA): TGTGCCAGCAGAGCTTCAGGGGAGTGGTTCACTGAAGCTTTCTTT.

The rearrangement joins TRBV7-3 to TRBJ2-1, with 12 bases identical to TRBD2. Germline values: CDR1 SGHTA, CDR2 FQGTGA. The CDR3 sequence is 14 residues long. The junction had 4 bases not matched to a gene; V was cut back by 5 bases and J by 8 bases. CDR3 residues: CASSPSGGADEQFF. The CDR3 DNA is TGTGCCAGCAGCCCTAGCGGGGGGGCGGATGAGCAGTTCTTC.

CDR3 residues: CASGTGTLQETQYF. CDR3 nucleotides: TGTGCTAGTGGGACCGGGACCCTCCAAGAGACCCAGTACTTC. The V gene is TRBV12-5, the J gene TRBJ2-5, with D possibly called TRBD1 or TRBD2 (5 bases each). The CDR3 totals 14 residues. V was cut by 6 bases and J by 1 base, with 12 bases left in between. Germline loops: CDR1 LGHNT, CDR2 FRNRAP.

This clonotype was seen a few times. The chain joins TRBV3-1 to TRBJ2-5; 9 positions agree with TRBD2. V shed 6 bases, J shed 2 bases, and the junction held 7 bases outside the gene matches. Germline-derived CDR1 and CDR2 are LGHDT and YNNKEL (reference sequence). The CDR3 is made up of 15 amino acids. Written as DNA, the CDR3 is TGTGCCAGCAGGCCAGATCTAGCGGGGCAAGAGACCCAGTACTTC. It encodes CASRPDLAGQETQYF.

This clonotype has ten or more counts. J is TRBJ2-7 and V is TRBV20-1; 10 bases match TRBD1. Looked up from germline, CDR1 is DFQATT and CDR2 is SNEGSKA (reference sequence). With V trimmed by 3 bases and J by 3 bases, 2 bases remained unmatched. The CDR3 covers 13 residues. CDR3 protein: CSASGDRGYEQYF. The CDR3 bases are TGCAGTGCTAGCGGGGACAGGGGCTACGAGCAGTACTTC.